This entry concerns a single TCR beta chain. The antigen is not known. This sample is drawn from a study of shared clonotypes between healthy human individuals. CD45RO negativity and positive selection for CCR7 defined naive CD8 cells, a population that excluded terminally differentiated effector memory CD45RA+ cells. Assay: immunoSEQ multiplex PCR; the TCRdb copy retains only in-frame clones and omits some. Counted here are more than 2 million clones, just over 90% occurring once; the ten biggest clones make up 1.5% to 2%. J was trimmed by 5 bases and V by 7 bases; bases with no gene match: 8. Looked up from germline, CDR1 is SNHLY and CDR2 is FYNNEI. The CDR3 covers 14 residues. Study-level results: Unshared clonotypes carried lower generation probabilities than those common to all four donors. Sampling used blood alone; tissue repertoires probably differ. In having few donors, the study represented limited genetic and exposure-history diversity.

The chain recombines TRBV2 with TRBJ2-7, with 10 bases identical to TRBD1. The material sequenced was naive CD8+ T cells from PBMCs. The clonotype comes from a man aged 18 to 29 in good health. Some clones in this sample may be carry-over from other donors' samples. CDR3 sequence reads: CASITGTGDHEQYF. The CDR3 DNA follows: TGTGCCAGCATAACCGGGACAGGGGACCACGAGCAGTACTTC. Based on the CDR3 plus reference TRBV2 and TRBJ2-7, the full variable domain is EPEVTQTPSHQVTQMGQEVILRCVPISNHLYFYWYRQILGQKVEFLVSFYNNEISEKSEIFDDQFSVERPDGSNFTLKIRSTKLEDSAMYFCASITGTGDHEQYFGPGTRLTVT.